This TCR beta chain came from a study of Ad26.COV2.S vaccination and SARS-CoV-2 variants (dated by TCRdb to about 2021). With regard to the full study: Donors in the vaccine arm were drawn from COV1001, a phase I-IIa trial of Ad26.COV2.S in healthy adults that was multicentre, randomized, double-blind and placebo-controlled. Investigators did not know the trial group allocation while performing experiments and assessing outcomes. Ad26.COV2.S was administered intramuscularly at a dose of 5x10^10 or 1x10^11 viral particles, either as one shot or as two shots given 56 days apart. Participants in the trial were split at random into five groups of five each, receiving low-dose or high-dose Ad26.COV2.S once or twice, or else placebo on both occasions. The TCR-sequenced set comprised approximately 32 samples: some 20 Ad26.COV2.S vaccine recipients, 5 placebo recipients and 8 SARS-CoV-2 convalescent individuals. The specificity and breadth of SARS-CoV-2-reactive T cell receptors after Ad26.COV2.S vaccination were assessed by TCRbeta repertoire sequencing.

What the work shows at the level of the full study, not this receptor alone: The authors noted that total T cell responses may have been underestimated by the TCR breadth and depth analyses. Comparable non-spike TCR breadth was observed between vaccine and placebo recipients, consistent with only spike being contained in the vaccine. Comparing responses between vaccine doses or regimens was not something the study was powered to do. Substantial breadth of spike-specific CD8+ and CD4+ T cell responses was reported after vaccination. Higher spike-specific TCR breadth was observed in Ad26.COV2.S recipients than in placebo recipients (P = 0.0014).

About this clone itself: Its antigen target is currently unknown. Base-call qualities are not available, and no considerably larger clone is one nucleotide away.

Spanning cysteine to phenylalanine, the CDR3 consists of 15 amino acids. Only the CDR3 portion is preserved as DNA: 45 bases, with reading frame beginning at the first base. CDR1 and CDR2, looked up from the germline V gene, are MNHEY and SVGAGI. Trimming at the junction amounts to 7 bases on V and 5 bases on J, and the germline ends lie 15 bases apart. The sample's treatment or condition label is to be understood as: 15 to 20 received Ad26.COV2.S at low or high dose, single or two shots; roughly 5 received placebo; per-sample allocation not given. For vaccine and placebo recipients, the sequenced repertoires came from samples collected on day 63 after the first injection. In Cohort 1b, 25 adults aged 18-55 years were enrolled at a single site in Boston, USA, between 29 July and 7 August 2020. Ad26.COV2.S was a replication-incompetent adenovirus type 26 vector that expressed a prefusion-stabilized SARS-CoV-2 spike protein derived from the original Wuhan strain.

TCRbeta CDR3 regions were sequenced with the immunoSEQ Assay. After extraction, genomic DNA underwent amplification by bias-controlled multiplex PCR, followed by high-throughput sequencing. For the original study's pipeline: Collapsing and filtering of sequences were performed to quantify the absolute abundance of each unique TCRbeta CDR3 region. T cell fraction was estimated by normalizing TCRbeta template counts to usable DNA, with usable DNA measured through amplification of reference genes found in all nucleated cells. Repertoire TCRs were annotated as SARS-CoV-2-specific by exact matching of V gene, CDR3 amino acid sequence and J gene to a known reactive TCR set. The reference SARS-CoV-2 TCR set was obtained from MIRA and was filtered for enrichment in COVID-19-positive ImmuneCODE repertoires, whereby public or cross-reactive TCRs were removed. Based on the MIRA antigens, annotated TCRs were further analysed at the level of specific ORF or position within ORF. Breadth was defined as the number of annotated unique rearrangements divided by the total number of unique productive rearrangements, and depth was defined as the summed frequency of the annotated unique rearrangements. Group comparisons of TCR breadth used two-sided Wilcoxon rank-sum tests. The immuneACCESS repertoire file appears here via TCRdb, limited to in-frame rearrangements. These files lack a portion of the clones; in checked studies, under half of the deficit traces to unresolved V genes, and the cause of the others is not known. V, J and clone size were drawn from that table, and D and trimming were deduced from the DNA. The sample data list roughly 700,000 clones, and about 89% of these were observed just once. The top ten hold roughly 1.5% of the sample.

The chain employs TRBV6-5 and TRBJ1-6; the D region possibly corresponds to TRBD1 (6 bases align). This sequence originates from a person aged 18-60 years who received the Ad26.COV2.S COVID-19 vaccine or a placebo. The sequenced sample was peripheral blood, obtained in a trial of Ad26.COV2.S vaccine versus placebo. The nucleotide sequence reads as follows: TGTGCCAGCACCGTACAGGGAAACGATAATTCACCCCTCCACTTT. It specifies CASTVQGNDNSPLHF.